The 26 T cell receptor beta chains listed next were all sequenced from one sample in a study of T cells in Graves' hyperthyroidism and ophthalmopathy. Researchers amplified the TCR beta CDR3 regions from RNA transcripts. When the TCR CDR3 underwent first-round RT-PCR, the HTBI primer set was used. TCRdb fed the multiplex PCR reads into MiXCR, producing one record per CDR3 protein. The profile shows 600,000 to 700,000 distinct CDR3 sequences, 45% of them singletons. The specimen was peripheral blood or thyroid tissue (not recorded which). These receptors all come from an adult man with Graves' disease, either hyperthyroidism or ophthalmopathy (not recorded which).

This clonotype was seen only a few times. The rearrangement joins TRBV12-3 or TRBV12-4 to TRBJ1-2; 9 bases match TRBD1. The J segment lost 4 bases and the V segment lost 7 bases, leaving 10 bases of the junction unmatched. This CDR3 spans 15 amino acids. The CDR3 DNA sequence: TGTGCCAGCACTCTCGGGACAGGGTTGAGCTATGGCTACACCTTC. Translation gives CASTLGTGLSYGYTF.

This sequence joins TRBV7-6 and TRBJ1-3; D call uncertain. Germline lookup yields CDR1 SGHVS and CDR2 FNYEAQ. The CDR3 is made up of 10 amino acids. V dropped 6 bases and J dropped 8 bases, with 5 bases sitting between them. CDR3 coding DNA: TGTGCCAGCAGGTGGGACACCATATATTTT. Protein product: CASRWDTIYF. The variable domain in full, with the rest retrieved from reference TRBV7-6 and TRBJ1-3, is GAGVSQSPRYKVTKRGQDVALRCDPISGHVSLYWYRQALGQGPEFLTYFNYEAQQDKSGLPNDRFSAERPEGSISTLTIQRTEQRDSAMYRCASRWDTIYFGEGSWLTVV.

The chain joins TRBV2 to TRBJ2-2; 9 bases map to TRBD1. There are 11 residues in the CDR3. The germline V gene has CDR1 SNHLY and CDR2 FYNNEI. After removal of 3 bases from V and 16 bases from J, the junction contained 3 bases not matched to a gene. The CDR3 is CASSDPGQGFF. The CDR3 bases are TGTGCCAGCAGTGACCCGGGACAGGGGTTTTTT. Drawing the rest from reference TRBV2 and TRBJ2-2, the complete variable domain is EPEVTQTPSHQVTQMGQEVILRCVPISNHLYFYWYRQILGQKVEFLVSFYNNEISEKSEIFDDQFSVERPDGSNFTLKIRSTKLEDSAMYFCASSDPGQGFFGEGSRLTVL.

The chain carries TRBV20-1 and TRBJ2-5, with 9 bases that match TRBD2. Trimming at V came to 4 bases and at J to 3 bases, leaving 9 bases not matched to a gene. Germline V gene lookup returns CDR1 DFQATT and CDR2 SNEGSKA (reference sequence). This CDR3 spans 15 amino acids. The DNA for the CDR3 is TGCAGTGCTACGGCGGGGGGGATTTTCGAAGAGACCCAGTACTTC. Amino acids: CSATAGGIFEETQYF.

In its sample, this clonotype was seen many times. The J gene is TRBJ2-7, the V gene TRBV20-1, with 9 bases lining up with TRBD2. Trimming removed 6 bases from V and 3 bases from J; junction bases left unmatched: 6. The CDR3 length is 13 residues. In germline, CDR1 is DFQATT, CDR2 SNEGSKA (reference sequence). The CDR3 sequence: CSARREGSYEQYF. The CDR3 coding sequence is TGCAGTGCCAGGCGGGAGGGCAGCTACGAGCAGTACTTC.

This clonotype was counted only a few times. The gene calls are TRBV7-2 and TRBJ1-3; 8 nucleotides match TRBD1. From germline, CDR1 is SGHTA and CDR2 FQGNSA. There are 17 residues in the CDR3. The ends lost 6 bases at V and 0 bases at J; junction bases unmatched: 10. The CDR3 sequence: CASRVPGQVFSGNTIYF. The DNA of the CDR3 is TGTGCCAGCAGAGTTCCGGGACAGGTATTCTCTGGAAACACCATATATTTT. The entire variable domain, with the rest obtained from reference TRBV7-2 and TRBJ1-3, is as follows: GAGVSQSPSNKVTEKGKDVELRCDPISGHTALYWYRQSLGQGLEFLIYFQGNSAPDKSGLPSDRFSAERTGGSVSTLTIQRTQQEDSAVYLCASRVPGQVFSGNTIYFGEGSWLTVV.

This clonotype was observed a few times. The V and J genes are TRBV20-1 and TRBJ2-5; 9 nucleotides line up with TRBD2. CDR3 size: 15 residues. Germline CDR1 DFQATT, CDR2 SNEGSKA (reference sequence). Losses at the gene ends were 6 bases for V and 5 bases for J; bases not matched to a gene: 13. The CDR3 coding sequence is TGCAGTGCCACGTTGGTTGCGGGGGGGCCGGAGACCCAGTACTTC. Its protein is CSATLVAGGPETQYF.

The chain combines TRBV7-2 with TRBJ1-5, with D unresolved. This CDR3 contains 13 residues. V was pared by 4 bases and J by 7 bases, with 11 bases between. Germline CDR1 is SGHTA and CDR2 is FQGNSA. The CDR3 sequence is CASSSSGVQPQHF. For the CDR3, the DNA is TGTGCCAGCAGCTCGTCAGGCGTGCAGCCCCAGCATTTT.

This clonotype was seen a handful of times. The chain joins TRBV6-5 to TRBJ2-7; a weak D match, TRBD2 (5 bases). Germline CDR1 reads MNHEY; CDR2 reads SVGAGI. The CDR3 runs 13 residues. Trimming took off 10 bases at V and 2 bases at J, with 15 bases between the two ends. CDR3 DNA sequence: TGTGCCAACGAGGGTCGGGTTCCCTACGAGCAGTACTTC. It specifies CANEGRVPYEQYF.

A few counts support this clonotype. The chain recombines TRBV19 with TRBJ1-4, with D uncertain. V was shortened by 8 bases and J by 7 bases, with 11 bases between the two germline ends. The CDR3 has 12 residues. The V gene's germline CDR1 is LNHDA and CDR2 SQIVND (reference sequence). The CDR3 is CASAHTLEKLFF. DNA of the CDR3: TGTGCCAGTGCGCACACCCTTGAAAAACTGTTTTTT.

This clonotype was counted between two and nine times. This sequence joins TRBV12-3 or TRBV12-4 and TRBJ1-5; D is unclear. The CDR3 runs 14 residues. V lost 5 bases and J 7 bases, leaving 15 bases between the germline ends. In nucleotides, the CDR3 is TGTGCCAGCAGTGAAGATGGGGTTTTCCAGCCCCAGCATTTT. It encodes CASSEDGVFQPQHF.

This clonotype was detected once. The J gene is TRBJ1-1, the V gene TRBV7-2; the D gene is possibly TRBD1 (5 bases). The length of the CDR3 is 14 residues. Between the trimmed V and J ends, which lost 1 base and 3 bases, there was a span of 9 bases. CDR1 SGHTA and CDR2 FQGNSA come from the germline V gene. The CDR3 DNA reads as TGTGCCAGCAGCTTAGGGGACGCACACACTGAAGCTTTCTTT. Its translation is CASSLGDAHTEAFF.

The DNA for the CDR3 is TGTGCCAGCAGTGACCTGGACTATGGCTACACCTTC. Its protein product is CASSDLDYGYTF. The chain couples TRBV2 to TRBJ1-2; D gene uncertain. This CDR3 is 12 amino acids long. V gave up 3 bases and J gave up 3 bases, with 5 bases separating them. Germline V gives CDR1 SNHLY, CDR2 FYNNEI.

V and J are TRBV7-9 and TRBJ2-7; TRBD1 matches at 9 bases. V lost 7 bases, J lost 3 bases, and 7 bases stayed unmatched. Looked up from germline, CDR1 is SEHNR and CDR2 is FQNEAQ (reference sequence). This CDR3 has 14 residues. CDR3 amino acids: CASTPGQGGYEQYF. The CDR3 DNA reads TGTGCCAGCACCCCGGGACAGGGCGGCTACGAGCAGTACTTC.

V and J are TRBV11-1 and TRBJ1-4; D is unresolved. The germline gives CDR1 SGHAT, CDR2 FQDESV (reference sequence). The CDR3 consists of 12 residues. The V end lost 6 bases, the J end lost 5 bases, and 7 bases lay between the germline ends. CDR3 protein: CASSFENEKLFF. The CDR3 DNA is TGTGCCAGCAGTTTCGAGAATGAAAAACTGTTTTTT. The full variable domain, with the rest looked up from reference TRBV11-1 and TRBJ1-4, is EAEVAQSPRYKITEKSQAVAFWCDPISGHATLYWYRQILGQGPELLVQFQDESVVDDSQLPKDRFSAERLKGVDSTLKIQPAELGDSAMYLCASSFENEKLFFGSGTQLSVL.

Regarding this clonotype: A much more abundant neighbour one base away suggests this may be a read error. The V and J genes are TRBV24-1 and TRBJ1-6; the match to TRBD1 covers 7 bases. This CDR3 contains 15 residues. Looked up from germline, CDR1 is KGHDR and CDR2 is SFDVKD. V shed 5 bases, J shed 5 bases, and the junction held 5 bases outside the gene matches. This CDR3 is CATSAKGQNNSPLHF. CDR3 nucleotide sequence: TGTGCCACCAGTGCCAAGGGACAGAATAATTCACCCCTCCACTTT.

In its sample, this clonotype was seen once. At one end, the junction sequence differs from germline, possibly due to a read error. This rearrangement joins TRBV10-3 to TRBJ1-2, with 11 bases matching TRBD1. The CDR3 consists of 15 residues. The germline gives CDR1 ENHRY, CDR2 SYGVKD. CDR3 protein: CASSSGQGALYGYTF. The CDR3 coding sequence is TGTGCCAGCAGTTCCGGACAGGGGGCCTTGTATGGCTACACCTTC.

The genes are TRBV20-1 and TRBJ2-7, with 8 bases identical to TRBD2. Germline V gives CDR1 DFQATT, CDR2 SNEGSKA (reference sequence). The junction had 11 bases not matched to a gene; V was cut back by 6 bases and J by 4 bases. This CDR3 is 14 amino acids long. The CDR3 region is CSAEPPTSAYEQYF. CDR3 nucleotide sequence: TGCAGTGCCGAGCCCCCGACTAGCGCATACGAGCAGTACTTC.

This clonotype was detected ten times or more. The gene calls are TRBV7-9 and TRBJ2-7; D possibly corresponds to TRBD2 (5 bases). The CDR3 runs 12 residues. The V and J ends lost 3 bases and 5 bases respectively, with 8 bases between them. Germline V gene data show CDR1 as SEHNR and CDR2 as FQNEAQ (reference sequence). This CDR3 reads CASSFSGDEQYF. The CDR3 nucleotides read TGTGCCAGCAGCTTCAGCGGAGACGAGCAGTACTTC.

The chain links TRBV25-1 to TRBJ1-1; 8 bases are shared with TRBD1. The V gene end was trimmed by 4 bases and the J gene end by 1 base; junction bases not matched to a gene: 5. The CDR3 consists of 15 residues. The germline V gene has CDR1 MGHDK and CDR2 SYGVNS. The CDR3 loop is CASSGRTGQNTEAFF. The CDR3 region has the DNA TGTGCCAGCAGTGGAAGGACAGGGCAGAACACTGAAGCTTTCTTT.

The genes are TRBV5-1 and TRBJ2-7; D call uncertain. V gave up 2 bases and J gave up 2 bases, with 17 bases separating them. Germline V gene data show CDR1 as SGHRS and CDR2 as YFSETQ. The CDR3 has 16 amino acids. The CDR3 region is CASSLRGEKVTYEQYF. CDR3 DNA: TGCGCCAGCAGCTTACGAGGAGAGAAAGTCACCTACGAGCAGTACTTC.

This clonotype has a handful of counts. The rearrangement uses TRBV20-1 and TRBJ1-1; TRBD1 might be the D (5 bases). The CDR3 totals 14 residues. Germline V gene data show CDR1 as DFQATT and CDR2 as SNEGSKA (reference sequence). V was pared by 3 bases and J by 1 base, with 12 bases between. Written as DNA, the CDR3 is TGCAGTGCTAGTACGGTTGGGGCGAACACTGAAGCTTTCTTT. It yields the protein CSASTVGANTEAFF.

The chain employs TRBV5-1 and TRBJ1-4; 7 bases are shared with TRBD1. There are 15 residues in the CDR3. The germline CDR1 and CDR2 sequences are SGHRS and YFSETQ. V was pared by 1 base and J by 5 bases, with 5 bases of the junction left unmatched. The CDR3 nucleotides read TGCGCCAGCAGCTTGACAGGGGAAATGAATGAAAAACTGTTTTTT. Its protein product is CASSLTGEMNEKLFF.

There are a few counts of this clonotype. J is TRBJ2-7 and V is TRBV20-1; 11 bases fit TRBD2. The germline CDR1 and CDR2 sequences are DFQATT and SNEGSKA (reference sequence). V gave up 5 bases and J gave up 3 bases; unmatched junction bases: 9. There are 15 residues in the CDR3. The CDR3 DNA reads TGCAGTGCTCTATATAGCGGGAGGGCCGGCTACGAGCAGTACTTC. It is translated as CSALYSGRAGYEQYF.

J is TRBJ1-1 and V is TRBV7-8; possible D gene TRBD1, 6 bases. CDR3 size: 16 residues. The germline V and J ends were trimmed by 3 bases and 2 bases, with 16 bases remaining between them. CDR1 SGHVS and CDR2 FQNEAQ come from the germline V gene. This CDR3 is CASSLDPGQRNTEAFF. CDR3 sequence (DNA): TGTGCCAGCAGCTTGGACCCGGGACAAAGAAACACTGAAGCTTTCTTT.

Worth noting for this clonotype: A read error is possible here, since a much larger clone lies one base away. This chain uses TRBV6-1 with TRBJ2-5, with D perhaps TRBD1 or TRBD2 (5 bases each). Germline CDR1 MNHNS, CDR2 SASEGT. The CDR3 is 12 amino acids. The CDR3 DNA sequence: TGTGCCAGCGGCTGGGACCCAGAGACCCAGTGCTTC. The encoded protein is CASGWDPETQCF.